The 32 T cell receptor beta chains given below trace back to one sample, sequenced in a study of T cell responses to AZD1222 COVID-19 vaccine. Profiled with immunoSEQ multiplex PCR; TCRdb holds only in-frame clones, not every one. The table has 150,000 to 200,000 clones, around 92% seen once. Sequenced here: peripheral blood, sampled on day 0 of AZD1222 vaccination. Receptors were obtained from an adult in good health.

The CDR3 coding sequence is TGTGCCACCAGTGATTTGTACGGAAACACCATATATTTT. Residues: CATSDLYGNTIYF. This chain links TRBV24-1 with TRBJ1-3; no firm D call. Germline CDR1 reads KGHDR; CDR2 reads SFDVKD. V dropped 0 bases and J dropped 4 bases, with 3 bases sitting between them. The CDR3 covers 13 residues.

This chain links TRBV12-5 with TRBJ2-1; unclear D gene. The CDR3 has 12 amino acids. Germline CDR1 reads LGHNT; CDR2 reads FRNRAP. V was cut by 0 bases and J by 8 bases, with 5 bases left in between. This CDR3 reads CASGLVLYEQFF. The CDR3 DNA is TGTGCTAGTGGTTTGGTTTTATATGAGCAGTTCTTC. Variable domain in full (rest from reference TRBV12-5 and TRBJ2-1): DARVTQTPRHKVTEMGQEVTMRCQPILGHNTVFWYRQTMMQGLELLAYFRNRAPLDDSGMPKDRFSAEMPDATLATLKIQPSEPRDSAVYFCASGLVLYEQFFGPGTRLTVL.

The V gene is TRBV18, the J gene TRBJ2-7; possible D gene TRBD2, 6 bases. This CDR3 comprises 14 residues. CDR1 and CDR2 from the germline V gene are KGHSH and LQKENI. V was pared by 2 bases and J by 5 bases, with 13 bases between. CDR3 sequence reads: CASSPSGSGNEQYF. The CDR3, as DNA: TGTGCCAGCTCACCAAGCGGGTCGGGAAACGAGCAGTACTTC.

The chain uses TRBV12-2 and TRBJ1-3. TRBV12-2 counts as a pseudogene. The CDR3 length is 16 residues. This chain's CDR3 is CASRSTRGGRRNTIYF. In nucleotides, the CDR3 is TGTGCAAGTCGCTCGACGAGGGGGGGGCGAAGAAACACCATATATTTT.

This clone was observed once. V is TRBV4-1 and J is TRBJ2-7; weak D call: TRBD1 (6 bases). Trimming removed 4 bases at V and 3 bases at J, with 16 bases between. The germline V gene has CDR1 MGHRA and CDR2 YSYEKL. CDR3 length equals 15 residues. The chain's CDR3 is CASSPRFGQFYEQYF. The CDR3 bases are TGCGCCAGCAGCCCAAGATTCGGACAGTTCTACGAGCAGTACTTC.

The chain employs TRBV4-2 and TRBJ1-1; D unresolved. V was cut by 0 bases and J by 0 bases, with 14 bases left in between. The CDR3 is 17 amino acids. Germline-derived CDR1 and CDR2 are LGHNA and YNFKEQ. The CDR3 protein is CASSQDGPARVNTEAFF. The CDR3 DNA is TGTGCCAGCAGCCAAGATGGTCCGGCCAGAGTGAACACTGAAGCTTTCTTT.

The V call is TRBV6-5, the J call TRBJ1-6, with 8 bases that match TRBD1. The CDR3 loop spans 14 amino acids. CDR1 is MNHEY, CDR2 SVGAGI, per germline. The V and J ends lost 6 bases and 13 bases, in that order; junction bases with no gene match: 11. Here the CDR3 DNA reads TGTGCCAGCAGCATGACAGGGGCTTACTCGCCCCTCCACTTT. Amino acids: CASSMTGAYSPLHF.

The CDR3 DNA reads as TGCGCCAGCAGCCGGGCTTTGGGGGAGTATGCCTACGAGCAGTACTTC. Its protein product is CASSRALGEYAYEQYF. J is TRBJ2-7 and V is TRBV5-1; D might be TRBD1 or TRBD2, each matching 5 bases. Germline values: CDR1 SGHRS, CDR2 YFSETQ. The CDR3 is made up of 16 amino acids. V dropped 4 bases and J dropped 2 bases, with 19 bases sitting between them.

CDR3 sequence reads: CASSSGVAGELFF. CDR3 bases: TGTGCCAGCAGCTCCGGGGTAGCCGGGGAGCTGTTTTTT. This chain links TRBV7-7 with TRBJ2-2, with D possibly TRBD2 on 5 matching bases. Germline V gene data show CDR1 as SSHAT and CDR2 as FNYEAQ (reference sequence). Between the trimmed V and J ends, which lost 4 bases and 6 bases, there was a span of 9 bases. The CDR3 consists of 13 residues.

The chain combines TRBV12-5 with TRBJ1-4; D ambiguous. V was shortened by 1 base and J by 12 bases, with 12 bases between the two germline ends. The CDR3 consists of 13 residues. CDR1 LGHNT and CDR2 FRNRAP come from the germline V gene. The CDR3 coding sequence is TGTGCTAGTGGTTTGGGGGTCGGGGTCGAACTGTTTTTT. Protein: CASGLGVGVELFF.

V and J are TRBV4-1 and TRBJ1-2; 7 bases are shared with TRBD1. This CDR3 spans 16 amino acids. The germline V gene has CDR1 MGHRA and CDR2 YSYEKL. V shed 2 bases, J shed 8 bases, and the junction held 14 bases outside the gene matches. This chain's CDR3 is CASSQPPRRTGGGYTF. DNA for the CDR3: TGCGCCAGCAGCCAACCCCCGCGGAGGACAGGCGGCGGCTACACCTTC.

This clone was observed once. The CDR3 reads CASSQDRLAGPADTQYF. CDR3 nucleotides: TGCGCCAGCAGCCAAGACAGGCTAGCGGGACCAGCGGATACGCAGTATTTT. The chain employs TRBV4-1 and TRBJ2-3, with 9 bases lining up with TRBD2. From germline, CDR1 is MGHRA and CDR2 YSYEKL. CDR3 length: 17 residues. V trimming: 0 bases; J trimming: 6 bases; junction bases outside the gene matches: 10.

The CDR3 nucleotides read TGCGCCAGCAGCTTGGAGCTAGCGGGAGGGCCTTCGAACACCGGGGAGCTGTTTTTT. This gives the protein CASSLELAGGPSNTGELFF. This chain joins TRBV5-1 and TRBJ2-2; 12 bases agree with TRBD2. Germline V gene data show CDR1 as SGHRS and CDR2 as YFSETQ. The V and J ends lost 0 bases and 0 bases, in that order; junction bases with no gene match: 6. CDR3 length equals 19 residues. Full variable domain (missing parts from reference TRBV5-1 and TRBJ2-2): KAGVTQTPRYLIKTRGQQVTLSCSPISGHRSVSWYQQTPGQGLQFLFEYFSETQRNKGNFPGRFSGRQFSNSRSEMNVSTLELGDSALYLCASSLELAGGPSNTGELFFGEGSRLTVL.

The chain's CDR3 is CASSYKKGLDTEAFF. The DNA for the CDR3 is TGTGCCAGCAGTTATAAGAAGGGACTTGACACTGAAGCTTTCTTT. J is TRBJ1-1 and V is TRBV6-6; D is possibly TRBD1 (5 bases). V lost 3 bases and J 3 bases, leaving 14 bases between the germline ends. The CDR3 is made up of 15 amino acids. CDR1 and CDR2 from the germline V gene are MNHNY and SVGAGI (reference sequence).

The rearrangement joins TRBV18 to TRBJ2-7, with TRBD1 matching 10 bases. The CDR3 has 13 amino acids. Trimming removed 2 bases from V and 6 bases from J; junction bases left unmatched: 1. The germline V gene encodes CDR1 KGHSH and CDR2 LQKENI. CDR3 protein: CASSPRTGGEQYV. In DNA form, the CDR3 reads TGTGCCAGCTCACCAAGGACAGGGGGCGAGCAGTACGTC.

For this clone: At one end, the junction sequence differs from germline, possibly due to a read error. The chain uses TRBV10-1 and TRBJ2-3; D assignment may be TRBD1 or TRBD2 (5 bases each). Germline loops: CDR1 WNHNN, CDR2 SYGVQD (reference sequence). The CDR3 is 12 residues long. The CDR3 loop reads CASSGGSETQYF. The CDR3 DNA reads as TGCGCCAGCAGTGGGGGGTCAGAGACGCAGTATTTT.

V and J are TRBV5-8 and TRBJ1-2, with TRBD1 identical over 9 bases. V shed 0 bases and J 0 bases; nucleotides not matched to a gene: 0. The CDR3 spans 15 residues. Germline assignment: CDR1 SGHTS and CDR2 YDEGEE. The CDR3 reads CASSLGQGANYGYTF. CDR3 DNA: TGTGCCAGCAGCTTGGGACAGGGGGCTAACTATGGCTACACCTTC.

Remarks on this clone: Other DNA sequences in this sample translate to the same CDR3. The chain employs TRBV12-3 or TRBV12-4 and TRBJ1-2; D is perhaps TRBD1 (5 bases). The CDR3 contains 13 residues. Trimming cost V 6 bases and J 2 bases, with 10 bases left between them. CDR3: CASSLGVNYGYTF. CDR3 coding DNA: TGTGCCAGCAGCCTAGGGGTGAACTATGGCTACACCTTC.

The chain has TRBV4-2 and TRBJ2-7; unclear D gene. With 0 bases removed from V and 3 bases from J, the gap between germline ends came to 21 bases. The CDR3 sequence is 18 residues long. The V gene's germline CDR1 is LGHNA and CDR2 YNFKEQ. This CDR3 reads CASSQDRVVPSRNYEQYV. CDR3 sequence (DNA): TGTGCCAGCAGCCAAGATCGGGTTGTCCCCTCTAGGAACTACGAGCAGTACGTC.

The rearrangement joins TRBV19 to TRBJ1-2; D unresolved. This CDR3 has 13 amino acids. CDR1 is LNHDA and CDR2 is SQIVND in the germline V gene (reference sequence). V shed 2 bases and J shed 5 bases, with 9 bases lying between them. The CDR3 here is CASSITFGYGYTF. CDR3 DNA: TGTGCCAGTAGTATAACGTTTGGGTATGGCTACACCTTC.

This chain uses TRBV7-2 with TRBJ1-5, with a tentative D call TRBD1 (5 bases). Trimming removed 4 bases at V and 1 base at J, with 11 bases between. From germline, CDR1 is SGHTA and CDR2 FQGNSA. The length of the CDR3 is 15 residues. CDR3 DNA: TGTGCCAGCAGCTCGGGTGGGGGGAGCAATCAGCCCCAGCATTTT. Encoded protein: CASSSGGGSNQPQHF.

This sequence joins TRBV11-2 and TRBJ2-1; 8 nucleotides align to TRBD2. In germline, CDR1 is SGHAT, CDR2 FQNNGV. The CDR3 length is 15 residues. J was trimmed by 7 bases and V by 8 bases; bases with no gene match: 13. Here the CDR3 reads CASAKTTSEANEQFF. The CDR3 DNA reads as TGTGCCAGCGCCAAGACGACTAGCGAGGCTAATGAGCAGTTCTTC.

The V and J genes are TRBV28 and TRBJ2-5; 16 positions agree with TRBD2. Germline CDR1 reads MDHEN; CDR2 reads SYDVKM. This CDR3 contains 18 residues. The ends lost 5 bases at V and 4 bases at J; junction bases unmatched: 10. The CDR3: CASSIAGTSGGAGETQYF. Written as DNA, the CDR3 is TGTGCCAGCAGTATCGCCGGGACTAGCGGGGGGGCCGGAGAGACCCAGTACTTC.

This chain uses TRBV28 with TRBJ2-5, with a weak D call TRBD1 (6 bases). V lost 2 bases and J 5 bases, leaving 18 bases between the germline ends. The germline V gene has CDR1 MDHEN and CDR2 SYDVKM. CDR3 size: 16 residues. The CDR3 reads CASSLRSWGQPETQYF. Here the CDR3 DNA reads TGTGCCAGCAGTTTACGCTCCTGGGGGCAACCTGAGACCCAGTACTTC.

The V and J genes are TRBV3-1 (or the pseudogene TRBV3-2) and TRBJ2-1, with TRBD2 matching over 7 bases. The CDR3 consists of 16 residues. Germline-derived CDR1 and CDR2 are LGHDT and YNNKEL (reference sequence). V trimming: 5 bases; J trimming: 0 bases; junction bases outside the gene matches: 7. CDR3 sequence reads: CASSATGGSSYNEQFF. CDR3 DNA: TGTGCCAGCAGCGCCACCGGCGGGAGCTCCTACAATGAGCAGTTCTTC.

The CDR3 loop is CASSLVRTEQFF. CDR3 sequence (DNA): TGCGCCAGCAGCTTAGTTAGGACTGAGCAGTTCTTC. V is TRBV5-1 and J is TRBJ2-1; no clear D. The CDR3 is 12 residues long. V shed 2 bases and J shed 9 bases, with 9 bases lying between them. The germline V gene has CDR1 SGHRS and CDR2 YFSETQ.

The CDR3 loop reads CASSLARTGEGNTIYF. The CDR3 DNA is TGTGCCAGCAGCTTAGCTAGGACAGGGGAGGGAAACACCATATATTTT. This chain connects TRBV7-8 to TRBJ1-3; TRBD1 aligns across 9 bases. After removal of 0 bases from V and 4 bases from J, the junction contained 4 bases not matched to a gene. The germline V gene encodes CDR1 SGHVS and CDR2 FQNEAQ. This CDR3 is built from 16 residues.

The V and J genes are TRBV6-5 and TRBJ1-1; 9 nucleotides match TRBD1. J gave up 4 bases and V 6 bases, and 6 bases lay outside the gene matches. CDR3 length: 14 amino acids. The germline CDR1 and CDR2 sequences are MNHEY and SVGAGI. The CDR3, as DNA: TGTGCCAGCAGGACAGGGGGGCCAGGCACTGAAGCTTTCTTT. This sequence encodes CASRTGGPGTEAFF.

The chain combines TRBV14 with TRBJ2-2; D perhaps matches TRBD1 (6 bases). This CDR3 is 14 amino acids long. The V gene lost 4 bases and the J gene lost 5 bases, with 11 bases spanning the gap. Germline V CDR1 and CDR2: SGHDN, FVKESK. The CDR3 protein is CASSLQGSTGELFF. CDR3 DNA sequence: TGTGCCAGCAGCCTACAGGGAAGTACCGGGGAGCTGTTTTTT.

The chain has TRBV13 and TRBJ1-1, with TRBD1 as a possible D gene (5 bases). Trimming took 6 bases from V and 4 from J, leaving 21 bases between them. The germline V gene encodes CDR1 PRHDT and CDR2 FYEKMQ (reference sequence). The CDR3 totals 16 residues. The CDR3 protein is CASSFYLRQRGTEAFF. The CDR3 bases are TGTGCCAGCAGTTTCTACCTTCGACAGAGGGGCACTGAAGCTTTCTTT.

The chain joins TRBV28 to TRBJ1-4; D is ambiguous. There are 16 residues in the CDR3. CDR1 and CDR2 from the germline V gene are MDHEN and SYDVKM. V lost 5 bases to trimming and J lost 5 bases, with 18 bases between them. CDR3 loop: CASSQDQTRPNEKLFF. The CDR3 nucleotides read TGTGCCAGCAGTCAGGACCAAACACGGCCGAATGAAAAACTGTTTTTT.

V gene TRBV6-5 combines with J gene TRBJ1-1; D ambiguous. CDR1 is MNHEY and CDR2 is SVGAGI in the germline V gene. V was trimmed by 6 bases and J by 4 bases, leaving 6 bases between them. The CDR3 has 11 residues. CDR3 loop: CASSLTTEAFF. The CDR3 DNA follows: TGTGCCAGCAGCCTCACCACTGAAGCTTTCTTT.